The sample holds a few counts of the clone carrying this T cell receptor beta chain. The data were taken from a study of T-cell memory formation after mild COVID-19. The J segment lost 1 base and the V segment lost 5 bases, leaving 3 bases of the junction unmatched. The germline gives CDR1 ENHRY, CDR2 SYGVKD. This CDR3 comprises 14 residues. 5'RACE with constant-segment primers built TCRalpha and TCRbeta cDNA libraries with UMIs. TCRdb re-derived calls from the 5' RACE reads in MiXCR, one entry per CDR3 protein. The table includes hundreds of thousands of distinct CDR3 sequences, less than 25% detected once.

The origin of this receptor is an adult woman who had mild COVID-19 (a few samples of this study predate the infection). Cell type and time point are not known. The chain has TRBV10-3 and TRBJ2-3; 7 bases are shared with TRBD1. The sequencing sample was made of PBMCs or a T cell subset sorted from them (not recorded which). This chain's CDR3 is CAISQTGGTDTQYF. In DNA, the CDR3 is TGTGCCATCAGTCAAACAGGGGGCACAGATACGCAGTATTTT.